By sample share, the clone carrying this T cell receptor (beta chain) is medium-sized (0.01 to 0.1%). Per the original data handling: Amplifying reference gene primers gave estimates of nucleated cell counts. Profiled with immunoSEQ multiplex PCR; TCRdb holds only in-frame clones, not every one. The V and J calls and clone size are taken from that table; D and trimming were inferred from the DNA. The table records about 74,000 clones, 80% of them present only once. The CDR3 sequence is 13 residues long. The junction had 4 bases not matched to a gene; V was cut back by 5 bases and J by 10 bases. From germline, CDR1 is SGHNT and CDR2 YENEEA. This sample is drawn from a study of blood T cell repertoires in COVID-19. Across the study: Donors in the United States, Italy and Spain gave samples during acute or convalescent COVID-19. Nucleic acid was either cDNA or gDNA, and it came from T cells, B-cell-depleted T cells, or PBMCs.

The chain links TRBV11-3 to TRBJ1-6; 8 bases are a match to TRBD1. This TCR derives from a human donor in a cohort sampled during active COVID-19. Sequenced sample: peripheral blood. CDR3 protein: CASSHRGESPLHF. CDR3 coding DNA: TGTGCCAGCAGCCACAGGGGGGAATCACCCCTCCACTTT.